The 5 T cell receptor beta chains given below trace back to one sample, sequenced in a study of cytomegalovirus exposure and HLA in healthy donors. PCR primers comprised 60 Vbeta and 13 Jbeta primers. Measured with immunoSEQ multiplex PCR; TCRdb has only the in-frame clones, and not every one. The data hold roughly 88,000 clones, with 76% observed a single time. Input material: PBMCs. These receptors were taken from a man aged 25-45 years in good health and CMV-seropositive.

The CDR3 nucleotides are TGTGCCAGCAGCTCAAGAGACAGGGGGCGGGCTAATGAAAAACTGTTTTTT. Translated: CASSSRDRGRANEKLFF. The chain employs TRBV7-9 and TRBJ1-4, with 10 bases identical to TRBD1. This CDR3 region has 17 residues. Germline-derived CDR1 and CDR2 are SEHNR and FQNEAQ (reference sequence). V was pared by 4 bases and J by 3 bases, with 8 bases of the junction left unmatched.

For this clone: This CDR3 fails to terminate in the conserved phenylalanine or tryptophan, so it likely reflects a read error. Because the CDR3's place on the DNA is in doubt, the DNA is left out and the CDR3 is given as listed by TCRdb. The chain recombines TRBV6-6 with TRBJ1-2; whether TRBD1, the table's D call, matches the DNA was not checked. Per the germline V gene, CDR1 is MNHNY and CDR2 is SVGAGI (reference sequence). The CDR3 is made up of 14 amino acids, end residues included. This CDR3 is CASSRQGPTNDRAL.

V is TRBV6-6 and J is TRBJ2-7; a possible D gene is TRBD1 (6 bases). CDR3 length equals 16 residues. CDR1 is MNHNY and CDR2 is SVGAGI in the germline V gene (reference sequence). Trimming pared 4 bases from V and 0 bases from J, leaving 16 bases between. CDR3 in DNA: TGTGCCAGCAGTTCCCTTCTACAGGGTAGCTCCTACGAGCAGTACTTC. It yields the protein CASSSLLQGSSYEQYF.

The rearrangement joins TRBV27 to TRBJ1-2, with a possible D match to TRBD1 (5 bases). Germline V CDR1 and CDR2: MNHEY, SMNVEV (reference sequence). The CDR3 has 13 amino acids. V shed 4 bases and J shed 8 bases, with 14 bases lying between them. CDR3 DNA sequence: TGTGCCAGCAGTTGGGGGGTCGGACGGGGCTACACCTTC. It translates to CASSWGVGRGYTF.

This chain connects TRBV12-1 to TRBJ2-3; the table's TRBD1 call for D was not verified on the DNA. TRBV12-1 is a known pseudogene. This CDR3 has 13 residues. CDR3 in amino acids: CASSSRGEDTQYF. The CDR3 nucleotides read TGTGCCAGCAGCTCCAGGGGGGAGGATACGCAGTATTTT.